In this sample, the clone carrying this TCR beta chain turned up once. These data come from a study of T cell responses to AZD1222 COVID-19 vaccine. Generated by immunoSEQ multiplex PCR, the TCRdb table keeps only in-frame clones and is missing some. The table records 150,000 to 200,000 clones, approximately 89% of them present only once. In germline, CDR1 is SGHRS, CDR2 YFSETQ. Trimming left V 1 base short and J 3 bases short, with 9 bases between. This CDR3 spans 14 amino acids. Sample: peripheral blood, taken 28 days after the second AZD1222 dose. The V and J genes are TRBV5-1 and TRBJ2-3; no clear D gene. The receptor was isolated from an adult who received the AZD1222 COVID-19 vaccine. Written as DNA, the CDR3 is TGCGCCAGCAGCTTGTTCCATGGAACAGATACGCAGTATTTT. Protein: CASSLFHGTDTQYF.